This TCR beta chain was recovered during a study of T cells after yellow fever vaccination. Template switching by 5'RACE produced TCR cDNA, adding a universal primer site and UMIs. From the 5' RACE reads, TCRdb called clonotypes with MiXCR, one entry per CDR3 protein. The sample lists 200,000 to 250,000 distinct CDR3 sequences, 6% to 7.5% occurring once. J gave up 2 bases and V 2 bases, and 5 bases lay outside the gene matches. The CDR3 runs to 15 residues. The germline CDR1 and CDR2 sequences are DFQATT and SNEGSKA (reference sequence). Study outcomes and limitations: There was a small share of clonotypes that showed up in both the CD4 and CD8 compartments. Abundant clonotypes from the bulk population could contaminate FACS-sorted repertoires.

There are a few counts of this clonotype. Its specificity is unknown. The rearrangement uses TRBV20-1 and TRBJ2-2; 7 bases agree with TRBD2. The source of this sequence is a man under 40 who received the YFV17D yellow fever vaccine. This specimen consisted of CD4+ T cells sorted from PBMCs, obtained 15 days after the yellow fever booster vaccination. CDR3 in DNA: TGCAGTGCTAGAAGGCTAGCGGTAAACACCGGGGAGCTGTTTTTT. Translating it yields CSARRLAVNTGELFF.